These 5 T cell receptor beta chains were sequenced from one sample in a study of T cells after posttransplantation cyclophosphamide. TCRdb's copy holds only in-frame clones and misses some; the assay was immunoSEQ multiplex PCR. The sample holds roughly 7,400 clones, 80% to 95% seen once. Source material: CD4+ T cells sorted from blood. These receptor sequences come from a woman in her forties or fifties in good health and a related stem cell transplant donor.

The chain links TRBV18 to TRBJ1-2; D is uncertain. CDR3 length equals 14 residues. CDR1 and CDR2 from the germline V gene are KGHSH and LQKENI. The V gene lost 3 bases and the J gene lost 3 bases, with 11 bases spanning the gap. The CDR3 is CASSPSGVDYGYTF. The CDR3, as DNA: TGTGCCAGCTCACCGTCCGGGGTTGACTATGGCTACACCTTC.

The V gene is TRBV2, the J gene TRBJ1-2; D uncertain. Germline values: CDR1 SNHLY, CDR2 FYNNEI. This CDR3 region has 14 residues. V was trimmed by 0 bases and J by 0 bases, leaving 5 bases between them. CDR3 nucleotide sequence: TGTGCCAGCAGTGAAGCCGGGACTAACTATGGCTACACCTTC. This gives the protein CASSEAGTNYGYTF.

This sequence joins TRBV4-2 and TRBJ1-2; D perhaps matches TRBD1 (6 bases). This CDR3 is 14 amino acids long. Germline lookup yields CDR1 LGHNA and CDR2 YNFKEQ. V lost 4 bases and J lost 4, with 13 bases in between. CDR3 region: CASSRGQQPYGYTF. The CDR3 region has the DNA TGTGCCAGCAGCCGAGGACAGCAGCCCTATGGCTACACCTTC.

V and J are TRBV5-6 and TRBJ1-2; 7 bases map to TRBD1. CDR1 SGHDT and CDR2 YYEEEE come from the germline V gene. The CDR3 covers 16 residues. Germline trimming cut 5 bases from V and 4 bases from J; bases unmatched to any gene: 14. The CDR3 region has the DNA TGTGCCAGCAGGAGGGGGCGCTCGGCCGGAAGCTATGGCTACACCTTC. This sequence encodes CASRRGRSAGSYGYTF.

The V call is TRBV5-8, the J call TRBJ2-2; D may be TRBD2 (6 bases). With 0 bases removed from V and 2 bases from J, the gap between germline ends came to 17 bases. CDR1 and CDR2 from the germline V gene are SGHTS and YDEGEE. The CDR3 contains 18 residues. The CDR3 bases are TGTGCCAGCAGCTTGGGAGTCTTACAGGAGGGTAACACCGGGGAGCTGTTTTTT. Translation gives CASSLGVLQEGNTGELFF.